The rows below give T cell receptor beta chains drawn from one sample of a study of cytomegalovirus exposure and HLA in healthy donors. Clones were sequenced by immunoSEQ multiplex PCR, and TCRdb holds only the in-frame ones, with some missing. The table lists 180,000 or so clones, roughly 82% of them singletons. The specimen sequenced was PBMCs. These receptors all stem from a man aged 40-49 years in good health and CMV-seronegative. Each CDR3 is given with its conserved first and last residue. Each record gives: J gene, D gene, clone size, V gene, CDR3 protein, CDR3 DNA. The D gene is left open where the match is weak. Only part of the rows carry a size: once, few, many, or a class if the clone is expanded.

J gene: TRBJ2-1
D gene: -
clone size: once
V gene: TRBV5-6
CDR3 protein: CASSLVRSSDNEQFF
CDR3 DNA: TGTGCCAGCAGCTTGGTTAGATCTTCCGACAATGAGCAGTTCTTC

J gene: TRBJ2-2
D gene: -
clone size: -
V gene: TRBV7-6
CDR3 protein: CASSNGGYTGELFF
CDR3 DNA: TGTGCCAGCAGCAACGGGGGATACACCGGGGAGCTGTTTTTT

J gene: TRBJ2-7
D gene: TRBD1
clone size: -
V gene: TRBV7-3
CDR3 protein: CASSPGGGMYEQYF
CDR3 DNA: TGTGCCAGCAGCCCAGGGGGCGGAATGTACGAGCAGTACTTC

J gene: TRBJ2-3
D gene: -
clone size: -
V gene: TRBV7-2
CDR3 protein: CASSLHTYTDTQYF
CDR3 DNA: TGTGCCAGCAGCCTGCATACATACACAGATACGCAGTATTTT

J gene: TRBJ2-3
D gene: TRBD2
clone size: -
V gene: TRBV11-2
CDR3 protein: CASSLGTSMVDTQYF
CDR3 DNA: TGTGCCAGCAGCTTAGGGACTAGCATGGTGGATACGCAGTATTTT

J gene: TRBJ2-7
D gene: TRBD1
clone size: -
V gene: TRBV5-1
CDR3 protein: CASSPQQGSYEQYF
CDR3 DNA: TGCGCCAGCAGCCCCCAACAGGGGTCCTACGAGCAGTACTTC

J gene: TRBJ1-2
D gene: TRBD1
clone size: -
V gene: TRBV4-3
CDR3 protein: CASSSDRGNGYTF
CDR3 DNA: TGCGCCAGCAGCAGCGACAGGGGGAATGGCTACACCTTC

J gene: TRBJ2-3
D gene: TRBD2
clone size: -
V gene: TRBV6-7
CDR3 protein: CASSYPHGLAGEKSTDTQYF
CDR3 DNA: TGTGCCAGCAGTTACCCCCATGGACTAGCGGGGGAGAAGAGCACAGATACGCAGTATTTT

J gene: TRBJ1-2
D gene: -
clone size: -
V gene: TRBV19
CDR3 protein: CASVPGQSPARPYGYTF
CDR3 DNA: TGTGCCAGCGTACCGGGACAAAGCCCCGCTCGCCCCTATGGCTACACCTTC

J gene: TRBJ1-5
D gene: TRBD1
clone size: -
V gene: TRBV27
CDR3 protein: CASRAGTAQNQPQHF
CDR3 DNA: TGTGCCAGCAGGGCCGGGACAGCCCAAAATCAGCCCCAGCATTTT

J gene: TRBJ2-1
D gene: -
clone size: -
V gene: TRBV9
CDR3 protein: CASSVERAEQFF
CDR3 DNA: TGTGCCAGCAGCGTAGAGCGGGCTGAGCAGTTCTTC

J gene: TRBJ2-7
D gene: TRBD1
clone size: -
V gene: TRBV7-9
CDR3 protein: CASSQRTGEQYF
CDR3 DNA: TGTGCCAGCAGCCAACGGACAGGGGAGCAGTACTTC

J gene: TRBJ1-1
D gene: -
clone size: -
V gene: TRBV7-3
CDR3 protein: CASSLGQNTEAFF
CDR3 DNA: TGTGCCAGCAGCTTAGGACAGAACACTGAAGCTTTCTTT

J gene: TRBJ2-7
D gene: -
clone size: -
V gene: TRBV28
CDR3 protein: CASSLSAGPSYEQYF
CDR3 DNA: TGTGCCAGCAGTTTATCGGCAGGGCCATCCTACGAGCAGTACTTC

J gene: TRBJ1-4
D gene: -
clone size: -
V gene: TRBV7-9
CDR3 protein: CASSIGASLNEKLFF
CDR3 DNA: TGTGCCAGCAGTATAGGGGCCTCTCTTAATGAAAAACTGTTTTTT

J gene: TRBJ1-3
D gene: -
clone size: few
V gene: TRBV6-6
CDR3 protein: CASRQAGLVGNTIYF
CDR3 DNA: TGTGCCAGCAGACAAGCAGGTTTGGTTGGAAACACCATATATTTT

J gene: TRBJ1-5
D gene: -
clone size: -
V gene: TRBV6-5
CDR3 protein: CASSRGTVSNQPQHF
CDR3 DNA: TGTGCCAGCAGTCGGGGGACGGTTAGCAATCAGCCCCAGCATTTT

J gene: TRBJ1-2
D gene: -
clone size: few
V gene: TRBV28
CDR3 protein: CASSSGGNYGYTF
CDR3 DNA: TGTGCCAGCAGCTCTGGCGGTAACTATGGCTACACCTTC

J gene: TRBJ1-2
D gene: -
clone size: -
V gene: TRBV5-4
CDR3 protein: CASSPVRNYGYTF
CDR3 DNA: TGTGCCAGCAGCCCGGTGAGGAACTATGGCTACACCTTC

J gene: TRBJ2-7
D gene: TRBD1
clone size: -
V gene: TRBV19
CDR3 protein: CASSTRTGPERKQYF
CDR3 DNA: TGTGCCAGTAGTACCCGGACAGGCCCGGAGAGGAAGCAGTACTTC

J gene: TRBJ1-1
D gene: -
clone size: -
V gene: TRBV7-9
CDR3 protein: CASSSGGRATEAFF
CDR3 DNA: TGTGCCAGCAGCTCCGGTGGGCGGGCCACTGAAGCTTTCTTT

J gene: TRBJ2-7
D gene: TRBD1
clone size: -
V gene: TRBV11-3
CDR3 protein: CASSLRDSPSYEQYF
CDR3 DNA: TGTGCCAGCAGCTTAAGGGACAGTCCCTCCTACGAGCAGTACTTC

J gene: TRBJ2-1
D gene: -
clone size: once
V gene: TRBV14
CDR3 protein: CASSKGRGTYNEQFF
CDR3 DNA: TGTGCCAGCAGTAAAGGGCGGGGAACCTACAATGAGCAGTTCTTC

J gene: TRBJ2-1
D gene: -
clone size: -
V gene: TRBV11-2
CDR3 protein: CASSPYIRGEQFF
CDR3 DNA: TGTGCCAGCAGCCCCTACATCAGGGGTGAGCAGTTCTTC

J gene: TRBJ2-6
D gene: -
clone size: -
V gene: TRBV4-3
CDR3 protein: CASSQDIVGGFSGANVLTF
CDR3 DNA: TGCGCCAGCAGCCAAGATATAGTAGGCGGATTCTCTGGGGCCAACGTCCTGACTTTC

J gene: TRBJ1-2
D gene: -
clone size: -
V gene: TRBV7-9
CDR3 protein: CASSLEVSGFGYTF
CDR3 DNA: TGTGCCAGCAGCTTAGAAGTGTCAGGGTTCGGCTACACCTTC